This TCR beta chain was sequenced for a study of T cells in Graves' hyperthyroidism and ophthalmopathy. Per the germline V gene, CDR1 is MDHEN and CDR2 is SYDVKM. Trimming removed 6 bases from V and 0 bases from J; junction bases left unmatched: 5. The CDR3 is 14 amino acids. Amplified regions were TCR beta CDR3 sequences from RNA transcripts. Carried out on the TCR CDR3, a first-round RT-PCR used the HTBI primer set. MiXCR was run by TCRdb on the multiplex PCR reads, yielding one entry per CDR3 protein. The sample includes 300,000 to 350,000 distinct CDR3 sequences, 15% to 20% seen only once; the top ten take 49%.

Sequencing was performed on blood. The source is a woman aged 50 to 60 with Graves' hyperthyroidism. V usage is TRBV28 and J usage is TRBJ2-7; the match to TRBD1 covers 7 bases. The CDR3: CASSPGQTSYEQYF. For the CDR3, the DNA is TGTGCCAGCAGCCCGGGACAGACCTCCTACGAGCAGTACTTC.